The clone carrying this T cell receptor beta chain was seen a handful of times. After removal of 4 bases from V and 4 bases from J, the junction contained 9 bases not matched to a gene. The CDR3 has 16 amino acids. Germline CDR1 is SGHRS and CDR2 is YFSETQ. This record comes from a study of blood T cell repertoires in COVID-19. Study information: The United States, Italy and Spain supplied acute and convalescent COVID-19 samples. PBMCs, B-cell-depleted T cells, or T cells were the source of the cDNA or gDNA that made up the material.

In the authors' methods: Reference gene primer amplification gave nucleated cell count estimates. Clones were sequenced by immunoSEQ multiplex PCR, and TCRdb holds only the in-frame ones, with some missing. D and trimming come from the DNA, and the V and J calls and clone size come from that table. This table has about 100,000 clones, around four fifths appearing once. The TCR originated in a woman in her 70s with acute or convalescent COVID-19. Sequenced sample: peripheral blood. The rearrangement links TRBV5-1 to TRBJ2-1; TRBD1 matches 9 bases. CDR3 DNA sequence: TGCGCCAGCAGCCGAGCCCCGGGACAGGGTTACAATGAGCAGTTCTTC. Residues: CASSRAPGQGYNEQFF.